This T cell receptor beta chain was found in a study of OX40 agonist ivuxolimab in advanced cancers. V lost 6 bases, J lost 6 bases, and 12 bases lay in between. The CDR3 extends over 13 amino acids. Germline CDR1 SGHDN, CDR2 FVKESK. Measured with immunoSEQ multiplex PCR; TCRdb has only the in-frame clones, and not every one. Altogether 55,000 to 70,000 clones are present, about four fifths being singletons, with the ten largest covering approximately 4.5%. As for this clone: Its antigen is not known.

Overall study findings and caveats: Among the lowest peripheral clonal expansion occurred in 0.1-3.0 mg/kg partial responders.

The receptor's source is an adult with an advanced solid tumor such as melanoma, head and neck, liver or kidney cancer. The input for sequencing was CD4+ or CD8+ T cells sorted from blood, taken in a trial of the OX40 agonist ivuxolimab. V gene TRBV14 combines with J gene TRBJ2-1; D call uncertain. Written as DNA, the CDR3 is TGTGCCAGCAGGAACTCCCCCTTCAATGAGCAGTTCTTC. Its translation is CASRNSPFNEQFF. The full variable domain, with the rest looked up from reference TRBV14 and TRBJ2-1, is EAGVTQFPSHSVIEKGQTVTLRCDPISGHDNLYWYRRVMGKEIKFLLHFVKESKQDESGMPNNRFLAERTGGTYSTLKVQPAELEDSGVYFCASRNSPFNEQFFGPGTRLTVL.